This T cell receptor (beta chain) emerged from a study of cytomegalovirus exposure and HLA in healthy donors (dated by TCRdb to the late 2010s). Turning to the overall study: In an earlier analysis of 550 to 750 of the donors, 250 to 350 Gb of sequence data and 90 million to 120 million unique TCR beta sequences from 180 million or so T cells were reported. In a later genetic analysis, genome-wide SNP genotypes for 398 of the 666 donors were used, and that subset was treated as a discovery cohort. To study patterns of TCR occurrence, a later analysis re-analyzed previously published TCR beta repertoires from several hundred donors and added high-resolution HLA genotyping. Class I and class II HLA loci were covered by the typing at four-digit resolution. Alongside the repertoire data, information on donor age, sex, ethnicity and CMV serostatus was compiled. The study aimed to test whether signatures of past pathogen exposure could be identified by cataloging public T cell receptors. The T cell repertoires of 666 subjects were profiled by immunosequencing and related to cytomegalovirus serostatus. An early release covering roughly 640 HLA-typed donors comprised about 300 gigabases of sequencing data and tens of millions of unique TCR sequences. The number of typed donors differed by locus: roughly 629-640 for A, B, C, DRB1 and DQB1; 522 for DQA1; 606 for DPA1; and 400 to 480 for DPB1. The genetic ancestry cluster associated with self-reported Caucasian donors included roughly four fifths of the roughly 400 genotyped donors. Because of strong linkage in the cohort, four or five DR-DQ haplotypes were treated as single units for association and clustering. A separate validation cohort of approximately 130 different subjects was used in addition to the 666-subject first cohort. To decide whether each TCR beta V gene segment behaved as functional or pseudogenic, an earlier analysis of some 600 of the donors relied on high-throughput TCR beta sequencing. Every repertoire in the discovery cohort had been generated on one and the same sequencing platform. Among 398 genotyped donors of the cohort, an average of approximately 230,000 unique TCR beta nucleotide sequences were sequenced per donor, around 18% of them non-productive. Rather than using new phenotypic data, the later analysis identified candidate immune exposures from TCR beta sequences and from how often those sequences occurred across donors. High-throughput TCR immunosequencing, statistical association of individual TCRs with disease status, and machine learning were combined to predict cytomegalovirus infection status. Broader findings and caveats from the paper: In the study, about 150 TCR beta chains were listed as associated with cytomegalovirus. V-gene and J-gene trimming of TCR beta chains was associated with a missense DCLRE1C variant in a later genetic analysis, and the association was replicated in an independent cohort. In vitro tests confirmed that a few of the cytomegalovirus-associated TCR beta chains recognize cytomegalovirus antigens. The sequencing pipeline was judged likely to have produced a cluster of highly shared sequence variants as a technical artifact. While some public TCRs were present in many individuals, most TCR sequences turned up only very rarely across donors. Immune exposure information for the cohort was limited to CMV serostatus. A later analysis associated roughly 17,000 TCR beta sequences with specific HLA alleles at a false discovery rate of 0.05. Roughly uniform sequencing depth across donors was assumed in presence/absence analyses, although this assumption may not hold. According to a later analysis, most CMV-associated TCR beta chains appeared to be HLA-restricted, and the HLA associations seemed to be driven largely by CMV exposure. A further reported finding was that TCR beta sequences accurately predicted the HLA-A and HLA-B alleles for most subjects in the first cohort. An earlier analysis of some 590 of the donors showed that most TCR beta V segments appeared in productive rearrangements either about 87% or about 30% of the time, which broadly matched IMGT annotations. Only TCR beta chains were sequenced in this cohort, and the absence of alpha or paired-chain data limited detectable features. Because HLA typing was unavailable for some donors at each locus, only the typed subset was used in association tests. Because the 87-base-pair reads could not distinguish some IMGT-functional V segments, including TRBV6-2 and TRBV6-3, those segments were excluded. Around 16 rarely observed V segments, including chromosome 9 orphons, were excluded from the earlier analysis of approximately 600 of the donors because counts were too low. In a later analysis, the rate of TCR association differed among HLA loci, with DRB1 alleles having the most associated TCRs and HLA-C alleles having the fewest. A later analysis found that HLA-associated TCR beta chains were more clonally expanded and had lower generation probabilities than equally common non-associated chains. Correlated functional status among segregating V segments might reflect linkage disequilibrium, but an unknown experimental factor could not be ruled out. A later analysis reported that several top co-occurrence clusters appeared linked to parvovirus B19, influenza, CMV and Epstein-Barr virus. When HLA alleles, especially DR and DQ, strongly co-occurred, TCR associations were difficult to assign to individual alleles. In both the original and validation cohorts, the classifier was reported to diagnose cytomegalovirus status with high specificity and sensitivity. The authors suggested that the approach could potentially be generalized to other disease states and immunological phenotypes. In a later genetic analysis, fewer N-insertions in productive TCRs were reported among donors in an Asian-associated ancestry cluster than the 666-donor mean.

To note about this clone: Its antigen is currently not known. Per-base qualities were not stored, and no clone one base away is much larger.

Libraries were prepared through the immunoSEQ multiplex PCR assay. For the multiplex PCR, a mixture combining 60 forward primers for TCR Vbeta segments and 13 reverse primers for TCR Jbeta segments was used. Amplification of the CDR3 region of rearranged TCR beta genes was performed with a multiplex PCR assay on genomic DNA. On the Illumina HiSeq System, the amplified TCR beta libraries were sequenced as 87-base-pair reads. Regarding the original processing steps: In a later analysis, roughly 80 million unique TCR beta chains were counted across the 666 repertoires, and around 10 million of these chains were shared by at least two donors. To remove PCR and sequencing errors, raw reads were error-corrected and collapsed into unique sequences using a nearest-neighbor algorithm that merged closely related sequences. CDR3 sequences were aligned to IMGT reference sequences to assign V, D and J gene segments. For a sequence to be retained, a match of at least six nucleotides was required to both a V gene segment and a J gene segment. Rearrangements were classified as productive when the CDR3 lacked stop codons and remained in frame with V and J, and all other rearrangements were classified as non-productive. Following IMGT convention, CDR3 was defined as the stretch from the second conserved V-encoded cysteine up to the conserved J-encoded phenylalanine. The earlier analysis of 500 to 600 of the donors excluded sequences that lacked an unambiguous match to a single V gene segment. An earlier analysis of around 600 of the donors classified V segments as functional when productive rearrangements were above 56.7% and as segregating when the standard deviation between donors was above 5%. A statistical classification framework was built to diagnose cytomegalovirus status from the catalog of TCR beta chain sequences. A later analysis assigned V and J genes by comparing TCR nucleotide sequences with IMGT/GENE-DB human TR gene sequences. In a later analysis, CDR3 sequences and most-parsimonious VDJ recombination scenarios were assigned using the TCRdist pipeline. In a later analysis, every TCR beta chain was defined by the combination of its CDR3 amino acid sequence and its V-gene family, and reads without a unique V-gene family were dropped. As a way to deal with suspected cross-contamination and a sequencing artifact, a later analysis dropped roughly 620 nucleotide sequences that were highly shared and had low generation probability. A later analysis calculated a clonal expansion index for each public chain from normalized within-repertoire ranks of inferred template counts. Generation probabilities in a later analysis came from a VDJ recombination model fitted to out-of-frame rearrangements, and those results were checked against IGoR. In a later analysis, hypergeometric tests were used to score TCR-TCR, TCR-HLA and TCR-CMV co-occurrence, with a repertoire-size bias correction applied to TCR pairs. To estimate false discovery rates, a later analysis permuted the HLA or CMV assignments 20 times. A later analysis grouped co-occurring TCRs with DBSCAN, adding TCRdist sequence similarity when clustering within HLA-allele-positive subsets. Co-occurrence clustering excluded repertoires with fewer than 30,000 or more than 120,000 public chains, plus five with anomalous nucleotide sharing. The clones in this table, taken by TCRdb from immuneACCESS, are in-frame only. Not every clone is retained; where verified, under half of the shortfall comes from an unresolved V gene, and the cause of the rest is unknown. From that table come the V and J calls and clone size; the DNA was used to work out D and trimming. This sample gives under 150,000 clones in total; about 77% of them show up just once. The ten top clones hold around 1.2% of the sample.

In total, 666 healthy bone marrow donors made up the cohort. Cohort members were all nominally healthy when sampled, although unrecorded immune exposures were likely present. The donor was CMV seronegative and belonged to the group of 352 seronegative cohort members. Each donor provided a peripheral blood sample, and peripheral blood mononuclear cells were used for TCR beta sequencing. Genomic DNA was extracted from the blood cell samples with the Qiagen DNeasy Blood Extraction Kit. Inclusive of the bounding cysteine and phenylalanine, the CDR3 is 13 residues long. The entry retains the CDR3 DNA only, 39 bases that are in frame from base 1. At the junction V is shortened by 4 bases and J by 3 bases, with 10 bases in between. The germline V gene yields ENHRY for CDR1 and SYGVKD for CDR2.

This sequence was found in a man aged 50 or older in good health and CMV-seronegative. The sequence is built from TRBV10-3 and TRBJ2-7, with no D gene named confidently. Sequenced: PBMCs. The CDR3 protein is CAISVDISYEQYF. Here is the DNA: TGTGCCATCAGTGTAGATATTAGCTACGAGCAGTACTTC.